One and the same sample provided the 20 T cell receptor beta chains below, sequenced in a study of T cells in localized non-small cell lung cancer. Using immunoSEQ multiplex PCR, the repertoire was profiled, and TCRdb retains in-frame clones only, with some absent. The sample records about 40,000 clones, roughly nine tenths being singletons. The source material was PBMCs, sampled before any cancer treatment. The receptors derive from a woman aged 35 to 69 with stage II lung adenocarcinoma.

V gene TRBV7-9 combines with J gene TRBJ1-2; D not certain. The CDR3 spans 16 residues. The germline CDR1 and CDR2 sequences are SEHNR and FQNEAQ (reference sequence). V lost 5 bases and J lost 8, with 24 bases in between. The CDR3 DNA is TGTGCCAGCAGCCCCTACCAAGGACTGAACGGAGTAGGCTACACCTTC. Translated, it gives CASSPYQGLNGVGYTF.

V usage is TRBV19 and J usage is TRBJ1-2; a possible D gene is TRBD1 (6 bases). The CDR3 contains 16 residues. Germline-derived CDR1 and CDR2 are LNHDA and SQIVND (reference sequence). The V and J ends lost 4 bases and 0 bases respectively, with 15 bases between them. CDR3 in amino acids: CASSTRGAGANYGYTF. CDR3 bases: TGTGCCAGTAGTACCAGGGGAGCAGGTGCTAACTATGGCTACACCTTC.

The CDR3 reads CASSLVPSGNTIYF. The DNA of the CDR3 is TGTGCCAGCAGTTTGGTTCCCTCTGGAAACACCATATATTTT. V usage is TRBV28 and J usage is TRBJ1-3; D unclear. Looked up from germline, CDR1 is MDHEN and CDR2 is SYDVKM. The CDR3 consists of 14 residues. Trimming took 3 bases from V and 0 from J, leaving 6 bases between them.

This chain uses TRBV27 with TRBJ1-1; TRBD1 agrees at 7 bases. In germline, CDR1 is MNHEY, CDR2 SMNVEV (reference sequence). Unmatched junction bases numbered 9, after V lost 2 bases and J lost 9 bases. This CDR3 has 14 amino acids. CDR3 sequence reads: CASSLRDSLKKAFF. The CDR3, as DNA: TGTGCCAGCAGTTTAAGGGACAGCCTAAAAAAAGCTTTCTTT.

This chain connects TRBV27 to TRBJ1-2; possibly TRBD1 for D (5 bases). The CDR3 covers 15 residues. The germline gives CDR1 MNHEY, CDR2 SMNVEV (reference sequence). The V gene lost 2 bases and the J gene lost 2 bases, with 12 bases spanning the gap. The CDR3 DNA is TGTGCCAGCAGTTTAAGACGGGAGGGGAACTATGGCTACACCTTC. Its protein product is CASSLRREGNYGYTF.

The rearrangement links TRBV19 to TRBJ1-5; 7 bases line up with TRBD1. The CDR3 runs 14 residues. Germline CDR1 is LNHDA and CDR2 is SQIVND (reference sequence). V trimming: 4 bases; J trimming: 4 bases; junction bases outside the gene matches: 4. The CDR3 is CASSTGGLNQPQHF. The DNA for the CDR3 is TGTGCCAGTAGTACAGGGGGTTTAAATCAGCCCCAGCATTTT.

This clone occurred once. The chain joins TRBV2 to TRBJ2-1; D possibly corresponds to TRBD2 (7 bases). The CDR3 runs 15 residues. The V gene's germline CDR1 is SNHLY and CDR2 FYNNEI. V lost 5 bases and J 0 bases, leaving 11 bases between the germline ends. The CDR3 loop is CASSPRGLSYNEQFF. The CDR3 region has the DNA TGTGCCAGCAGTCCGCGGGGGCTCTCCTACAATGAGCAGTTCTTC.

This clone occurred a few times. The genes are TRBV27 and TRBJ2-1, with TRBD2 matching 9 bases. The germline gives CDR1 MNHEY, CDR2 SMNVEV (reference sequence). V lost 7 bases and J lost 8; bases outside the gene matches: 15. The CDR3 length is 16 residues. The CDR3 sequence: CASKPRGGRAIDEQFF. As DNA, the CDR3 is TGTGCCAGCAAACCCAGGGGCGGGAGGGCTATTGATGAGCAGTTCTTC.

With regard to this clone: A junction end diverges from the germline sequence, so it may reflect a read error. The chain uses TRBV28 and TRBJ2-1, with TRBD2 as a possible D gene (6 bases). The CDR3 runs 14 residues. CDR1 and CDR2 (germline): MDHEN, SYDVKM. The CDR3 is CASSRGTLYDEQFF. The CDR3 nucleotides are TGTGCCAGCAGCCGCGGGACCCTCTACGATGAGCAGTTCTTC.

The chain combines TRBV19 with TRBJ2-3, with 9 bases identical to TRBD1. V lost 7 bases and J lost 3; bases outside the gene matches: 5. Germline-derived CDR1 and CDR2 are LNHDA and SQIVND (reference sequence). The CDR3 sequence is 14 residues long. For the CDR3, the DNA is TGTGCCAGTAAGTGGACAGGGGAAACAGATACGCAGTATTTT. It codes for CASKWTGETDTQYF.

The chain recombines TRBV28 with TRBJ2-7, with 7 bases fitting TRBD1. V was clipped by 10 bases and J by 2 bases; unmatched bases: 11. Germline V gives CDR1 MDHEN, CDR2 SYDVKM. This CDR3 contains 14 residues. The CDR3 protein is CATRRGRQTYEQYF. Here the CDR3 DNA reads TGTGCCACCCGCAGGGGGAGACAAACCTACGAGCAGTACTTC.

J is TRBJ1-1 and V is TRBV11-2; D is ambiguous. CDR1 and CDR2 from the germline V gene are SGHAT and FQNNGV. V lost 3 bases and J lost 1, with 9 bases in between. The CDR3 contains 14 residues. CDR3: CASSFQARNTEAFF. DNA for the CDR3: TGTGCCAGCAGCTTTCAGGCCCGGAACACTGAAGCTTTCTTT. Full variable domain (remainder filled in from reference TRBV11-2 and TRBJ1-1): EAGVAQSPRYKIIEKRQSVAFWCNPISGHATLYWYQQILGQGPKLLIQFQNNGVVDDSQLPKDRFSAERLKGVDSTLKIQPAKLEDSAVYLCASSFQARNTEAFFGQGTRLTVV.

The V gene is TRBV14, the J gene TRBJ2-5, with D perhaps given as TRBD1 or TRBD2 (6 bases each). CDR3 length: 16 residues. CDR1 and CDR2 from the germline V gene are SGHDN and FVKESK. V lost 1 base, J lost 0 bases, and 12 bases lay in between. CDR3 loop: CASSQGYGGHQETQYF. CDR3 coding DNA: TGTGCCAGCAGCCAAGGATACGGGGGCCACCAAGAGACCCAGTACTTC.

The rearrangement uses TRBV28 and TRBJ1-2; D is uncertain. The CDR3 has 12 amino acids. Germline lookup yields CDR1 MDHEN and CDR2 SYDVKM. Trimming took off 5 bases at V and 1 base at J, with 5 bases between the two ends. Here the CDR3 reads CASSTGNYGYTF. Here the CDR3 DNA reads TGTGCCAGCAGTACCGGTAACTATGGCTACACCTTC.

The gene calls are TRBV6-6 and TRBJ1-1; unclear D gene. The CDR3 consists of 13 residues. Trimming stripped 4 bases from V and 3 bases from J, with 9 bases between. Germline CDR1 is MNHNY and CDR2 is SVGAGI (reference sequence). Here the CDR3 reads CASSFEGYTEAFF. CDR3 DNA sequence: TGTGCCAGCAGTTTCGAAGGCTACACTGAAGCTTTCTTT.

The chain joins TRBV18 to TRBJ2-2; perhaps TRBD1 as D (6 bases). Germline CDR1 reads KGHSH; CDR2 reads LQKENI. The CDR3 totals 13 residues. Deletions cut 6 bases from V and 7 bases from J, with 12 bases between. CDR3 nucleotides: TGTGCCAGCTCGCGGACAGATTACGGGGAGCTGTTTTTT. It yields the protein CASSRTDYGELFF.

This clone was observed a single time. The rearrangement uses TRBV6-5 and TRBJ1-4; possible D gene TRBD1, 6 bases. Between the trimmed V and J ends, which lost 5 bases and 12 bases, there was a span of 19 bases. Germline CDR1 is MNHEY and CDR2 is SVGAGI. CDR3 size: 14 residues. This chain's CDR3 is CASSEPTLPGELFF. CDR3 DNA sequence: TGTGCCAGCAGTGAACCCACACTCCCAGGGGAACTGTTTTTT.

This chain uses TRBV4-2 with TRBJ2-3, with 8 bases that match TRBD2. CDR1 is LGHNA and CDR2 is YNFKEQ in the germline V gene. V dropped 2 bases and J dropped 3; count of bases not matched to a gene: 7. The CDR3 consists of 16 residues. In DNA, the CDR3 is TGTGCCAGCAGCCAACGTGGCGGGGGGACTACAGATACGCAGTATTTT. Its translation is CASSQRGGGTTDTQYF.

This clone was recorded once. The rearrangement joins TRBV4-1 to TRBJ2-2; 13 bases agree with TRBD2. The CDR3 consists of 18 residues. J lost 2 bases, V lost 4 bases, and 7 bases had no gene match. Germline CDR1 and CDR2: MGHRA and YSYEKL. The CDR3: CASSRLAGGAGNTGELFF. The DNA for the CDR3 is TGCGCCAGCAGCCGACTAGCGGGAGGCGCCGGAAACACCGGGGAGCTGTTTTTT.

The chain links TRBV15 to TRBJ2-6, with D unresolved. Per the germline V gene, CDR1 is LNHNV and CDR2 is YYDKDF (reference sequence). V lost 1 base and J 1 base, leaving 5 bases between the germline ends. The CDR3 has 15 amino acids. Written as DNA, the CDR3 is TGTGCCACCAGCAGAGTCGGGTCTGGGGCCAACGTCCTGACTTTC. Translation gives CATSRVGSGANVLTF.